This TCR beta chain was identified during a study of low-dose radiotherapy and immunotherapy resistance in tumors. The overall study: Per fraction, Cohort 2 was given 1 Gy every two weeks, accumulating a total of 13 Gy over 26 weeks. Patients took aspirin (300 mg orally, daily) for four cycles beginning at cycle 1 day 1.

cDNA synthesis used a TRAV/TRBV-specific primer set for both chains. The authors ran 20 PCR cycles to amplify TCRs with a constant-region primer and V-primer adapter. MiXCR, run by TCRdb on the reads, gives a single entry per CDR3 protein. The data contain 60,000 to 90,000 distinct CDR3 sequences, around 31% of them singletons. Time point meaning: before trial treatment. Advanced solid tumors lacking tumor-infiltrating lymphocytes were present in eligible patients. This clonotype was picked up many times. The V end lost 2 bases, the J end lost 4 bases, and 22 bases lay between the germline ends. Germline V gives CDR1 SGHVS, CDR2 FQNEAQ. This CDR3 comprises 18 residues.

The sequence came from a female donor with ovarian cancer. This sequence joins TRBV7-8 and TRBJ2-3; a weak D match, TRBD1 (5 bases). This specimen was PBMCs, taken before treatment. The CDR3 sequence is CASSLSEWAGSISDTQYF. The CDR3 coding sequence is TGTGCCAGCAGCTTATCTGAGTGGGCAGGGTCAATTTCAGATACGCAGTATTTT. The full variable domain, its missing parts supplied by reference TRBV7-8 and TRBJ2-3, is GAGVSQSPRYKVAKRGQDVALRCDPISGHVSLFWYQQALGQGPEFLTYFQNEAQLDKSGLPSDRFFAERPEGSVSTLKIQRTQQEDSAVYLCASSLSEWAGSISDTQYFGPGTRLTVL.